This TCR beta chain was profiled in a study of beta chain features in type 1 diabetes. Every donor had blood drawn once into heparin, roughly 100 mL on average. Per the germline V gene, CDR1 is LNHNV and CDR2 is YYDKDF (reference sequence). V dropped 4 bases and J dropped 3 bases, with 12 bases sitting between them. The CDR3 totals 14 residues. Expressed TCRB transcripts were sequenced because the entire RNA isolate underwent reverse transcription. Assay: immunoSEQ multiplex PCR; the TCRdb copy retains only in-frame clones and omits some. The data hold 120,000 to 150,000 clones, with roughly 48% observed a single time.

The specimen was Tregs from blood. The chain has TRBV15 and TRBJ1-1, with D possibly TRBD1 on 6 matching bases. This TCR came from a man aged 18 to 30 in good health. The CDR3 DNA reads as TGTGCCACCAGCAAACAGGGAGGGGACACTGAAGCTTTCTTT. It translates to CATSKQGGDTEAFF.